One TCR beta chain is described in this entry. Antigen specificity is unknown. Up to 500,000 reads were sequenced per sample. Data came from immunoSEQ multiplex PCR; TCRdb stores just in-frame clones and leaves some out. The table records about 14,000 clones, about 90% of them present only once. V was shortened by 4 bases and J by 8 bases, with 8 bases between the two germline ends. CDR1 and CDR2 (germline): SNHLY, FYNNEI. The CDR3 has 11 amino acids. The data were obtained in a study of pediatric ulcerative colitis. Overall study: Ulcerative colitis patients had pancolitis or left-sided colitis, with confirming histology. Study-wide results and caveats: Blood-rectal clonal overlap within each person was significantly higher in ulcerative colitis patients than controls.

Sequencing input: blood. The rearrangement uses TRBV2 and TRBJ1-2, with D uncertain. This receptor was identified in a boy aged 5-17 years with moderate ulcerative colitis. The chain's CDR3 is CASSAAGGYTF. CDR3 DNA: TGTGCCAGCAGTGCGGCCGGCGGCTACACCTTC.